The rows below give T cell receptor beta chains drawn from one sample of a study of blood T cell repertoires in COVID-19. The repertoire was sequenced with immunoSEQ multiplex PCR; TCRdb's copy has only in-frame clones and lacks some. In the table there are hundreds of thousands of clones, 90% of which are singletons. Source material: PBMCs or T cells enriched from blood (not recorded which). The receptors come from a man between 60 and 75 years old who had recovered from COVID-19. Each CDR3 is given with its conserved first and last residue. A D gene is named only where the DNA matches it firmly. The listing skips clone size in some rows; elsewhere it reads once, few, many or a size class.

V	J	D	size	CDR3	DNA
TRBV12-2	TRBJ1-2	NA	once	CASRLGLICGGGYTF	TGTGCAAGTCGCTTAGGTCTTATTTGTGGGGGCGGCTACACCTTC
TRBV10-3	TRBJ1-1	NA	NA	CAISVKGVETEAFF	TGTGCCATCAGTGTTAAGGGGGTAGAGACTGAAGCTTTCTTT
TRBV7-8	TRBJ1-4	TRBD1	NA	CASRSRRGTGDEKLFF	TGTGCCAGCAGATCACGGCGTGGGACAGGGGATGAAAAACTGTTTTTT
TRBV7-6	TRBJ1-1	NA	NA	CASSLWPTRGLNTEAFF	TGTGCCAGCAGCTTATGGCCGACTAGGGGCCTGAACACTGAAGCTTTCTTT
TRBV19	TRBJ2-3	TRBD2	NA	CASGLGLADLTDTQYF	TGTGCCAGTGGTTTGGGACTAGCGGACCTCACAGATACGCAGTATTTT
TRBV24-1	TRBJ1-2	TRBD1	NA	CATSDLGGQGPGGYTF	TGTGCCACCAGTGATTTAGGAGGACAGGGTCCAGGTGGCTACACCTTC
TRBV10-1	TRBJ2-2	NA	NA	CASSELGGPNTGELFF	TGCGCCAGCAGTGAGTTAGGGGGACCGAACACCGGGGAGCTGTTTTTT
TRBV13	TRBJ2-7	TRBD2	NA	CASSSTSSGRTYEQYF	TGTGCCAGCAGCTCAACCTCTAGCGGGAGGACCTACGAGCAGTACTTC
TRBV3-1/TRBV3-2	TRBJ1-6	NA	NA	CASSQGLNYNSPLHF	TGTGCCAGCAGCCAAGGACTGAACTATAATTCACCCCTCCACTTT
TRBV19	TRBJ1-5	NA	NA	CASSPRGNMGNQPQHF	TGTGCCAGTAGTCCACGGGGGAATATGGGCAATCAGCCCCAGCATTTT
TRBV12-3/TRBV12-4	TRBJ1-4	NA	NA	CASSLQDTEKLFF	TGTGCCAGCAGTTTACAGGATACTGAAAAACTGTTTTTT
TRBV24-1	TRBJ1-2	TRBD1	NA	CATSDPGGKGFNF	TGTGCCACCAGTGATCCAGGGGGCAAAGGTTTCAACTTC
TRBV4-3	TRBJ2-3	TRBD2	NA	CASSPLAGGTTDTQYF	TGCGCCAGCAGCCCTCTAGCGGGGGGGACAACAGATACGCAGTATTTT
TRBV18	TRBJ2-3	NA	NA	CASSPNTFTDTQYF	TGTGCCAGCTCACCCAACACCTTCACAGATACGCAGTATTTT
TRBV19	TRBJ2-1	NA	once	CASSIESSYNEQFF	TGTGCCAGTAGTATCGAGAGCTCCTACAATGAGCAGTTCTTC
TRBV9	TRBJ1-3	TRBD1	once	CASSVSDRGNSGNTIYF	TGTGCCAGCAGCGTATCGGACAGGGGCAACTCTGGAAACACCATATATTTT
TRBV7-9	TRBJ1-2	NA	NA	CASSFNRIYGYTF	TGTGCCAGCAGCTTTAACAGGATCTATGGCTACACCTTC
TRBV6-1	TRBJ2-2	TRBD2	NA	CASHRTSGNTGELFF	TGTGCCAGCCATAGGACTAGCGGAAACACCGGGGAGCTGTTTTTT
TRBV5-8	TRBJ1-4	NA	NA	CASSLSSATNEKLFF	TGTGCCAGCAGCTTGTCGTCTGCAACTAATGAAAAACTGTTTTTT
TRBV6-2/TRBV6-3	TRBJ1-5	NA	NA	CASSHAHYYSNQPQHF	TGTGCCAGCAGCCACGCGCACTATTATAGCAATCAGCCCCAGCATTTT
TRBV7-2	TRBJ1-2	NA	few	CASSTDLQGTNYGYTF	TGTGCCAGCAGCACCGATTTACAGGGAACTAACTATGGCTACACCTTC
TRBV24-1	TRBJ2-2	TRBD2	NA	CATRPGGGTNTGELFF	TGTGCCACCCGTCCCGGGGGGGGGACCAACACCGGGGAGCTGTTTTTT
TRBV28	TRBJ1-1	NA	once	CASSSMGGRTEAFF	TGTGCCAGCAGTTCAATGGGGGGGCGGACTGAAGCTTTCTTT
TRBV5-6	TRBJ1-2	NA	NA	CASSRDPNYGYTF	TGTGCCAGCAGCCGGGATCCCAACTATGGCTACACCTTC
TRBV7-6	TRBJ1-2	TRBD1	NA	CASSPWERGRHGYTF	TGTGCCAGCAGCCCCTGGGAGAGGGGGCGACATGGCTACACCTTC
TRBV9	TRBJ2-1	TRBD2	NA	CASSVAASGSSYNEQFF	TGTGCCAGCAGCGTAGCTGCTAGCGGGAGCTCCTACAATGAGCAGTTCTTC
TRBV7-6	TRBJ2-5	NA	NA	CASSPPGAETQYF	TGTGCCAGCAGCCCTCCGGGTGCCGAGACCCAGTACTTC
TRBV6-5	TRBJ1-6	NA	NA	CATQSVSVNSPLHF	TGTGCCACTCAATCCGTGAGCGTTAATTCACCCCTCCACTTT
TRBV27	TRBJ2-7	NA	NA	CASSLSSSAVSYEQYF	TGTGCCAGCAGTTTATCCTCATCAGCGGTGTCCTACGAGCAGTACTTC
TRBV5-8	TRBJ1-1	NA	NA	CASSLDSNTEAFF	TGTGCCAGCAGCTTGGACTCGAACACTGAAGCTTTCTTT
TRBV10-3	TRBJ1-1	NA	NA	CANSPATNTEAFF	TGTGCCAACTCACCCGCTACGAACACTGAAGCTTTCTTT
TRBV4-1	TRBJ1-5	NA	NA	CASSQDGRGIQPQHF	TGCGCCAGCAGCCAAGATGGCAGGGGAATTCAGCCCCAGCATTTT
TRBV5-5	TRBJ1-2	NA	NA	CASSTGQFYGYTF	TGTGCCAGCAGCACTGGACAATTCTACGGCTACACCTTC
TRBV3-1/TRBV3-2	TRBJ1-1	NA	NA	CASKLGRATEAFF	TGTGCCAGCAAATTGGGCAGGGCTACTGAAGCTTTCTTT
TRBV5-4	TRBJ2-2	NA	once	CASSLTGTNTGELFF	TGTGCCAGCAGCCTAACTGGTACGAACACCGGGGAGCTGTTTTTT
TRBV5-1	TRBJ2-5	NA	NA	CASTDSQETQYF	TGCGCCAGCACGGACAGCCAAGAGACCCAGTACTTC
TRBV2	TRBJ2-1	TRBD1	NA	CASSVEGTGGFNEQFF	TGTGCCAGCAGTGTTGAAGGGACAGGGGGCTTCAATGAGCAGTTCTTC
TRBV7-9	TRBJ2-7	TRBD1	NA	CASSSHRDRGYEQYF	TGTGCCAGCAGCTCCCACCGGGACAGGGGATACGAGCAGTACTTC
TRBV7-6	TRBJ2-1	NA	NA	CASSWAGLSYNEQFF	TGTGCCAGCAGTTGGGCGGGGCTCTCCTACAATGAGCAGTTCTTC
TRBV3-1/TRBV3-2	TRBJ1-6	NA	NA	CASSDRSNSPLHF	TGTGCCAGCAGCGACAGGTCTAATTCACCCCTCCACTTT
TRBV5-1	TRBJ1-1	TRBD1	NA	CASSLGAGTGGTNTEAFF	TGCGCCAGCAGCTTGGGGGCCGGGACAGGGGGAACGAACACTGAAGCTTTCTTT
TRBV27	TRBJ1-2	NA	NA	CASSLGGRHGYTF	TGTGCCAGCAGTTTGGGCGGGCGCCATGGCTACACCTTC
TRBV2	TRBJ1-6	NA	NA	CASSGRDNSPLHF	TGTGCCAGCAGTGGACGGGATAATTCACCCCTCCACTTT
TRBV6-5	TRBJ1-4	NA	NA	CASSYSGRTNEKLFF	TGTGCCAGCAGTTACTCGGGGCGAACTAATGAAAAACTGTTTTTT
TRBV19	TRBJ2-7	NA	NA	CASSIFPGATYEQYF	TGTGCCAGTAGTATATTTCCAGGGGCGACCTACGAGCAGTACTTC
TRBV19	TRBJ1-2	TRBD1	NA	CASGPWAGGDENYGYTF	TGTGCCAGTGGCCCATGGGCAGGGGGAGATGAGAACTATGGCTACACCTTC
TRBV30	TRBJ1-1	NA	NA	CACTEGWGRWEAFF	TGTGCCTGCACGGAGGGGTGGGGTCGCTGGGAGGCTTTCTTT
TRBV2	TRBJ1-6	NA	NA	CASSGRDYSPLHF	TGTGCCAGCAGTGGCAGGGATTATTCACCCCTCCACTTT